This entry concerns a single T cell receptor beta chain. Its antigen is still unknown. Libraries were prepared by immunoSEQ multiplex PCR; TCRdb keeps only in-frame clonotypes and omits some of them. In the table there are over 85,000 clones, 90% of which are singletons. This record comes from a study of OX40 agonist ivuxolimab in advanced cancers. Study outcomes and limitations: In the expanded peripheral T cells, antigen specificity was never determined. Circulating CD4+ and CD8+ T cells showed clonal expansion by week 6 at 0.1 to 3.0 mg/kg. Among some nonresponders, normalized T-cell clonal expansion was also low.

Peripheral blood came from all dose cohorts at three timepoints. Unmatched junction bases numbered 8, after V lost 2 bases and J lost 2 bases. The germline V gene has CDR1 MNHNS and CDR2 SASEGT. CDR3 length: 18 residues. The sample here was CD4+ or CD8+ T cells sorted from blood, taken in a trial of the OX40 agonist ivuxolimab. The V and J genes are TRBV6-1 and TRBJ2-6; 8 nucleotides align to TRBD1. This TCR was sampled from an adult with an advanced solid tumor such as melanoma, head and neck, liver or kidney cancer. The CDR3 DNA sequence: TGTGCCAGCAGTGAATTACAGGGGGTGTACCCTGGGGCCAACGTCCTGACTTTC. This encodes CASSELQGVYPGANVLTF.